This T cell receptor beta chain is drawn from a study of blood T cell repertoires in COVID-19. About the study: Samples taken during acute and convalescent COVID-19 were collected in the United States, Italy and Spain. Nucleic acid was either cDNA or gDNA, and it came from T cells, B-cell-depleted T cells, or PBMCs.

The V and J ends lost 8 bases and 8 bases, in that order; junction bases with no gene match: 8. Germline lookup yields CDR1 MNHEY and CDR2 SVGAGI. The CDR3 length is 13 residues. The assay was immunoSEQ multiplex PCR, and TCRdb's table has in-frame clones only and misses some. The sample has about 260,000 clones, over 75% seen once. V usage is TRBV6-5 and J usage is TRBJ1-4; 7 bases align to TRBD1. The material sequenced was peripheral blood. The source of this sequence is a human donor in a cohort sampled during active COVID-19. In nucleotides, the CDR3 is TGTGCCAGCGCGCCTAACAGGGGAGAAAAACTGTTTTTT. Its translation: CASAPNRGEKLFF.